A single sample gave rise to the 15 T cell receptor beta chains below, sequenced in a study of blood T cell repertoires in COVID-19. Libraries were prepared by immunoSEQ multiplex PCR; TCRdb keeps only in-frame clonotypes and omits some of them. The sample gives 200,000 to 250,000 clones, around 87% of which show up once; under 9% is in the top ten. The sample consisted of peripheral blood. These receptors were taken from a woman aged 65 to 85 with active or convalescent COVID-19.

The gene calls are TRBV2 and TRBJ1-1; D ambiguous. Germline V CDR1 and CDR2: SNHLY, FYNNEI. V gave up 0 bases and J gave up 5 bases, with 10 bases separating them. The CDR3 runs to 14 residues. Here the CDR3 reads CASSEAKRVTEAFF. CDR3 DNA: TGTGCCAGCAGTGAAGCGAAGAGGGTTACTGAAGCTTTCTTT.

The chain employs TRBV19 and TRBJ1-2; D is perhaps TRBD1 (5 bases). Germline CDR1 reads LNHDA; CDR2 reads SQIVND (reference sequence). V was shortened by 7 bases and J by 4 bases, with 10 bases between the two germline ends. CDR3 length equals 12 residues. CDR3 region: CASMDKGYGYTF. The DNA for the CDR3 is TGTGCCAGTATGGACAAGGGCTATGGCTACACCTTC. Full variable domain (missing parts from reference TRBV19 and TRBJ1-2): DGGITQSPKYLFRKEGQNVTLSCEQNLNHDAMYWYRQDPGQGLRLIYYSQIVNDFQKGDIAEGYSVSREKKESFPLTVTSAQKNPTAFYLCASMDKGYGYTFGSGTRLTVV.

This chain connects TRBV10-1 to TRBJ1-1; 7 bases fit TRBD1. This CDR3 comprises 15 residues. Germline CDR1 reads WNHNN; CDR2 reads SYGVQD (reference sequence). V trimming: 3 bases; J trimming: 2 bases; junction bases outside the gene matches: 6. Here the CDR3 reads CASSDRQGFNTEAFF. For the CDR3, the DNA is TGCGCCAGCAGTGACCGACAGGGTTTTAACACTGAAGCTTTCTTT.

The rearrangement uses TRBV29-1 and TRBJ1-1; D perhaps matches TRBD1 (6 bases). CDR1 SQVTM and CDR2 ANQGSEA come from the germline V gene. CDR3 length: 11 residues. The ends were cut back, 6 bases at V and 10 bases at J, with 15 bases in the middle. This chain's CDR3 is CSVEDSLRAFF. The CDR3 DNA follows: TGCAGCGTAGAGGACAGCTTGAGAGCTTTCTTT.

The chain carries TRBV5-1 and TRBJ1-2, with D tentatively TRBD1 (5 bases). Trimming shortened V by 4 bases and J by 2 bases, and 12 bases separated the two germline ends. The CDR3 runs to 14 residues. Germline V CDR1 and CDR2: SGHRS, YFSETQ. The CDR3 here is CASSPRGLNYGYTF. The CDR3 DNA is TGCGCCAGCAGCCCGCGGGGCTTGAACTATGGCTACACCTTC.

V and J are TRBV4-3 and TRBJ1-6; 8 positions agree with TRBD1. The V and J ends lost 6 bases and 6 bases, in that order; junction bases with no gene match: 4. Germline CDR1 is LGHNA and CDR2 is YSLEER. This CDR3 is built from 14 residues. DNA of the CDR3: TGCGCCAGCAGTTACGACAGGGGTAATTCACCCCTCCACTTT. Translated: CASSYDRGNSPLHF.

The chain links TRBV11-3 to TRBJ2-3; TRBD2 aligns across 11 bases. Germline assignment: CDR1 SGHNT and CDR2 YENEEA. The V segment lost 6 bases and the J segment 2 bases; nucleotides outside the gene matches: 7. The length of the CDR3 is 16 residues. The chain's CDR3 is CASSRTSGGFTDTQYF. In DNA form, the CDR3 reads TGTGCCAGCAGTCGAACTAGCGGGGGATTCACAGATACGCAGTATTTT.

This chain joins TRBV5-1 and TRBJ2-3; D perhaps matches TRBD1 (6 bases). The germline V gene has CDR1 SGHRS and CDR2 YFSETQ. The CDR3 is made up of 17 amino acids. Trimming removed 4 bases from V and 1 base from J, with 19 bases in between. The CDR3 here is CASSPFGGPSRTDTQYF. Written as DNA, the CDR3 is TGCGCCAGCAGCCCCTTTGGGGGCCCCTCGCGCACAGATACGCAGTATTTT.

V usage is TRBV5-1 and J usage is TRBJ1-2, with 9 bases fitting TRBD1. This CDR3 is 15 amino acids long. V lost 0 bases and J lost 5; bases outside the gene matches: 5. CDR1 and CDR2 from the germline V gene are SGHRS and YFSETQ. In DNA, the CDR3 is TGCGCCAGCAGCTTGGGGACAGGGGAAAGATATGGCTACACCTTC. Its translation is CASSLGTGERYGYTF.

V and J are TRBV5-4 and TRBJ2-7; possible D gene TRBD2, 7 bases. The CDR3 contains 16 residues. Germline loops: CDR1 SGHNT, CDR2 YYREEE (reference sequence). V was clipped by 3 bases and J by 4 bases, with 20 bases between them. DNA for the CDR3: TGTGCCAGCAGCTCGAGACGGGGGGCGGGGTATTACGAGCAGTACTTC. It specifies CASSSRRGAGYYEQYF.

The genes are TRBV10-1 and TRBJ1-1, with a possible D match to TRBD1 (5 bases). Germline CDR1 and CDR2: WNHNN and SYGVQD (reference sequence). This CDR3 spans 13 amino acids. V lost 8 bases, J lost 0 bases, and 10 bases lay in between. Here the CDR3 DNA reads TGCGCCAGCCGGGGACTGATGAACACTGAAGCTTTCTTT. Its protein product is CASRGLMNTEAFF.

J is TRBJ1-1 and V is TRBV7-2; TRBD1 agrees at 7 bases. This CDR3 is built from 16 residues. The V and J ends lost 5 bases and 2 bases, in that order; junction bases with no gene match: 11. Per germline, CDR1 SGHTA and CDR2 FQGNSA. CDR3 in amino acids: CASSPRTGSVNTEAFF. The CDR3 coding sequence is TGTGCCAGCAGCCCCCGGACAGGCTCCGTTAACACTGAAGCTTTCTTT.

This chain connects TRBV2 to TRBJ1-1; 8 nucleotides align to TRBD1. V shed 6 bases, J shed 4 bases, and the junction held 13 bases outside the gene matches. Germline loops: CDR1 SNHLY, CDR2 FYNNEI. The CDR3 runs 16 residues. This CDR3 reads CASSRLPGQVFTEAFF. The CDR3 DNA sequence: TGTGCCAGCAGCAGGTTGCCGGGACAGGTATTCACTGAAGCTTTCTTT.

This clone was counted once. The chain employs TRBV6-6 and TRBJ1-2, with TRBD1 matching over 8 bases. CDR3 size: 14 residues. The V gene end was trimmed by 5 bases and the J gene end by 3 bases; junction bases not matched to a gene: 5. Germline V gene sequence: CDR1 MNHNY, CDR2 SVGAGI (reference sequence). The CDR3 loop reads CASSPMTGDYGYTF. As DNA, the CDR3 is TGTGCCAGCAGTCCTATGACAGGGGACTATGGCTACACCTTC.

This rearrangement joins TRBV6-5 to TRBJ1-2; no definite D call. Trimming stripped 0 bases from V and 0 bases from J, with 5 bases between. Germline V gene data show CDR1 as MNHEY and CDR2 as SVGAGI. This CDR3 region has 14 residues. CDR3 protein: CASSYSRTNYGYTF. CDR3 DNA sequence: TGTGCCAGCAGTTACTCCAGAACTAACTATGGCTACACCTTC.